This T cell receptor beta chain appears in the sequencing data of a study of T cell repertoires in cytomegalovirus infection. Study information: CMV epitopes that were recently identified and HLA-C-restricted were used alongside well-studied HLA-B-restricted ones. Based on public TCR beta signatures, there were indications of CMV infection and of a matching HLA type.

One entry per CDR3 protein results from TCRdb running MiXCR on the reads. The sample has roughly 78,000 distinct CDR3 sequences, roughly 40% seen once. The V gene lost 3 bases and the J gene lost 1 base, with 6 bases spanning the gap. This CDR3 contains 13 residues. The sample holds one count of this clonotype. Its target is unknown. Study findings and constraints: Pooled public TCR beta family frequency picked out CMV carriers with the relevant HLA. The ex vivo response was dominated by HLA-C-restricted CMV-specific TCR beta clonotypes.

Specimen: CD8+ T cells from cultured PBMCs, collected from culture after CMV antigen stimulation. The chain is built from TRBV12-3 or TRBV12-4 and TRBJ1-2; D unclear. The source of this sequence is a human donor in good health (CMV status not recorded). Some clones in this sample may be carry-over from other donors' samples. The CDR3 bases are TGTGCCAGCAGTTTTTCCGGTAACTATGGCTACACCTTC. Protein product: CASSFSGNYGYTF.